A selection of T cell receptor beta chains follows, all from one sample in a study of T cells in Graves' hyperthyroidism and ophthalmopathy. From the multiplex PCR reads, TCRdb called clonotypes with MiXCR, one entry per CDR3 protein. This sample has 300,000 to 400,000 distinct CDR3 sequences, with roughly 13% found just once. Sequenced sample: blood. The receptors were sampled from a woman aged 60-75 years with Graves' hyperthyroidism. Each CDR3 is given without its conserved first and last residue.

TRBJ2-1 | TRBV5-1 | ASSPGQGAYNEQF
TRBJ2-1 | TRBV6-1 | ASSGVSISNEQF
TRBJ1-1 | TRBV18 | ASSQRVGGGAMNTEAF
TRBJ2-3 | TRBV3-1 | ASSQRRLAGVSDTQY
TRBJ2-3 | TRBV11-3 | ASTQRTQAYTDTQY
TRBJ2-7 | TRBV7-7 | ASSLKREKQY
TRBJ2-5 | TRBV6-1 | ASSGALGQGATKQETQY
TRBJ1-4 | TRBV19 | ASSEPSGPNEKLF
TRBJ1-3 | TRBV15 | ATSTGFGNTIY
TRBJ2-3 | TRBV12-3/TRBV12-4 | ASSRQGVHTDTQY
TRBJ1-3 | TRBV20-1 | SAAGTVFGNTIY